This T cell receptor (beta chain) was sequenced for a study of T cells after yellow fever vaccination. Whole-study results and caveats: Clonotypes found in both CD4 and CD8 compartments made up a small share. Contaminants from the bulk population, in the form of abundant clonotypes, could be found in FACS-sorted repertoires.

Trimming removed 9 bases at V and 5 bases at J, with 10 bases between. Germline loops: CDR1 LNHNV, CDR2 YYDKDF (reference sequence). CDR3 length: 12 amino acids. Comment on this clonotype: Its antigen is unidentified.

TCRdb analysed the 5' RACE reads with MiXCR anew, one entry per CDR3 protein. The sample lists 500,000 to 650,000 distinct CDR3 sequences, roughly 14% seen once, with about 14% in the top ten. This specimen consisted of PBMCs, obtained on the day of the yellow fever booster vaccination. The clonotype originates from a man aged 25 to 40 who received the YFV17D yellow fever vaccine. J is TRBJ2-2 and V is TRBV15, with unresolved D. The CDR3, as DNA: TGTGCCACAGAGATAGGAACCGGGGAGCTGTTTTTT. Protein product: CATEIGTGELFF.